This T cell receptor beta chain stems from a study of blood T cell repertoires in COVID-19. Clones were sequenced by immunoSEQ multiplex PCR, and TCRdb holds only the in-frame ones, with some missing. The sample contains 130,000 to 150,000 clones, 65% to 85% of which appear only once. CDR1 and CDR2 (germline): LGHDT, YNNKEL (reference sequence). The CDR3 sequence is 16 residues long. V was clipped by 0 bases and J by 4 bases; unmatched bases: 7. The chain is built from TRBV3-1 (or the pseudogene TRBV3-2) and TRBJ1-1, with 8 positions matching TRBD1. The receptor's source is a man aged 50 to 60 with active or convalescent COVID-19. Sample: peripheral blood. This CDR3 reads CASSQDPDRGGTEAFF. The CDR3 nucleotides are TGTGCCAGCAGCCAAGACCCAGACAGGGGCGGCACTGAAGCTTTCTTT.